Shown below are 32 T cell receptor beta chains from a single sample sequenced in a study of T cell responses to AZD1222 COVID-19 vaccine. Data came from immunoSEQ multiplex PCR; TCRdb stores just in-frame clones and leaves some out. Among around 130,000 clones, around 90% were seen once, and the ten largest hold under 1.5%. Here the sequenced sample was peripheral blood, taken on day 0 of AZD1222 vaccination. The receptors derive from an adult in good health.

The chain couples TRBV7-3 to TRBJ2-1; D possibly matches TRBD1 or TRBD2 (5 bases each). The length of the CDR3 is 12 residues. V dropped 5 bases and J dropped 11 bases, with 13 bases sitting between them. Germline V gives CDR1 SGHTA, CDR2 FQGTGA. As DNA, the CDR3 is TGTGCCAGCAGCCCCCGGTCGGGGCAGCAGTTCTTC. This gives the protein CASSPRSGQQFF.

In this sample, this clone turned up once. The gene calls are TRBV27 and TRBJ1-2; 9 nucleotides agree with TRBD1. Germline CDR1 MNHEY, CDR2 SMNVEV (reference sequence). CDR3 length equals 14 residues. J was trimmed by 7 bases and V by 2 bases; bases with no gene match: 5. This CDR3 reads CASSLQGQGGGYTF. The CDR3, as DNA: TGTGCCAGCAGTTTACAGGGACAGGGTGGTGGCTACACCTTC.

The CDR3 loop reads CASSPGNYNEQFF. The CDR3 DNA reads as TGTGCCAGCTCACCGGGAAATTACAATGAGCAGTTCTTC. The V and J genes are TRBV18 and TRBJ2-1, with D uncertain. Between the trimmed V and J ends, which lost 3 bases and 4 bases, there was a span of 7 bases. The CDR3 spans 13 residues. Germline-derived CDR1 and CDR2 are KGHSH and LQKENI.

V and J are TRBV5-4 and TRBJ2-5; the D gene could be TRBD1 or TRBD2 (6 bases each). V was trimmed by 3 bases and J by 2 bases, leaving 14 bases between them. Germline loops: CDR1 SGHNT, CDR2 YYREEE (reference sequence). CDR3 length equals 15 residues. CDR3 region: CASSSRLGGQETQYF. CDR3 sequence (DNA): TGTGCCAGCAGCTCGCGACTAGGGGGACAAGAGACCCAGTACTTC.

CDR3 bases: TGTGCCAGCAGCATAACAGGGGGCACTGAAGCTTTCTTT. Translating it yields CASSITGGTEAFF. This chain links TRBV12-3 or TRBV12-4 with TRBJ1-1; TRBD1 matches at 8 bases. V was pared by 6 bases and J by 4 bases, with 4 bases of the junction left unmatched. CDR3 length: 13 residues.

This clone showed up just a few times. The chain recombines TRBV9 with TRBJ2-3; a weak D match, TRBD1 (6 bases). The CDR3 sequence is 16 residues long. Between the trimmed V and J ends, which lost 3 bases and 0 bases, there was a span of 14 bases. Germline CDR1 SGDLS, CDR2 YYNGEE. The CDR3 DNA reads as TGTGCCAGCAGCGCGCGATGGACAGTAAGCACAGATACGCAGTATTTT. As protein: CASSARWTVSTDTQYF.

The rearrangement joins TRBV6-5 to TRBJ1-3, with D possibly matching TRBD1 (5 bases). From germline, CDR1 is MNHEY and CDR2 SVGAGI. Trimming removed 0 bases from V and 8 bases from J, with 14 bases in between. This CDR3 is built from 15 residues. Written as DNA, the CDR3 is TGTGCCAGCAGTTACTCCGTGATTAGAGGGGACACCATATATTTT. Translation: CASSYSVIRGDTIYF.

The chain's CDR3 is CASSVEQEHSPLHF. The CDR3 DNA reads as TGTGCCAGCAGCGTAGAACAGGAACATTCACCCCTCCACTTT. The rearrangement links TRBV9 to TRBJ1-6, with a tentative D call TRBD1 (5 bases). The CDR3 consists of 14 residues. V was clipped by 0 bases and J by 8 bases, with 9 bases between them. Germline CDR1 is SGDLS and CDR2 is YYNGEE.

The chain couples TRBV28 to TRBJ1-3; no reliable D call. This CDR3 has 13 residues. Germline loops: CDR1 MDHEN, CDR2 SYDVKM. Trimming took off 1 base at V and 3 bases at J, with 4 bases between the two ends. The DNA of the CDR3 is TGTGCCAGCAGTTTATTGGGTGGAAACACCATATATTTT. It translates to CASSLLGGNTIYF.

The V gene is TRBV6-5, the J gene TRBJ2-5; 7 bases match TRBD1. Per germline, CDR1 MNHEY and CDR2 SVGAGI. This CDR3 comprises 15 residues. V gave up 5 bases and J gave up 2 bases; unmatched junction bases: 8. The CDR3 protein is CASSNTGAQQETQYF. The CDR3 nucleotides are TGTGCCAGCAGTAACACAGGGGCGCAACAAGAGACCCAGTACTTC.

The chain joins TRBV25-1 to TRBJ1-2; D not certain. V lost 1 base and J lost 2, with 8 bases in between. The germline CDR1 and CDR2 sequences are MGHDK and SYGVNS. CDR3 length equals 14 residues. As DNA, the CDR3 is TGTGCCAGCAGTGAATCCGGGGTGAACTATGGCTACACCTTC. This gives the protein CASSESGVNYGYTF.

This chain connects TRBV27 to TRBJ2-1, with TRBD1 matching over 8 bases. Trimming removed 0 bases from V and 4 bases from J; junction bases left unmatched: 8. The CDR3 spans 17 residues. Looked up from germline, CDR1 is MNHEY and CDR2 is SMNVEV (reference sequence). DNA for the CDR3: TGTGCCAGCAGTTTATCCCGGACAGGGACAAATTACAATGAGCAGTTCTTC. The encoded protein is CASSLSRTGTNYNEQFF.

This chain connects TRBV5-5 to TRBJ2-7, with no clear D. Germline CDR1 and CDR2: SGHKS and YYEKEE (reference sequence). V shed 2 bases and J shed 0 bases, with 15 bases lying between them. This CDR3 is built from 16 residues. The CDR3 DNA follows: TGTGCCAGCAGCTTAGTGACGGCAACCTCCTCCTACGAGCAGTACTTC. This translates into CASSLVTATSSYEQYF.

The chain couples TRBV28 to TRBJ1-2; tentatively, D is TRBD1 (5 bases). The CDR3 spans 16 residues. Trimming pared 5 bases from V and 4 bases from J, leaving 20 bases between. Germline V gives CDR1 MDHEN, CDR2 SYDVKM. In DNA, the CDR3 is TGTGCCAGCAGTCTCGCCGGGGGAGGGACCCTCTATGGCTACACCTTC. It is translated as CASSLAGGGTLYGYTF.

The V call is TRBV7-9, the J call TRBJ2-7; the D is unclear. Germline V gene data show CDR1 as SEHNR and CDR2 as FQNEAQ (reference sequence). CDR3 length equals 11 residues. Trimming took off 2 bases at V and 4 bases at J, with 3 bases between the two ends. CDR3 in DNA: TGTGCCAGCAGCTTAACTTACGAGCAGTACTTC. Translation: CASSLTYEQYF.

The chain uses TRBV7-2 and TRBJ2-7, with TRBD1 matching 7 bases. Germline V CDR1 and CDR2: SGHTA, FQGNSA. The CDR3 has 14 amino acids. Unmatched junction bases numbered 7, after V lost 5 bases and J lost 3 bases. CDR3 loop: CASSDGDSRYEQYF. CDR3 bases: TGTGCCAGCAGCGATGGGGACAGCCGCTACGAGCAGTACTTC.

This clone was observed once. The rearrangement links TRBV5-4 to TRBJ2-7, with 9 nucleotides matching TRBD1. Per germline, CDR1 SGHNT and CDR2 YYREEE (reference sequence). The ends lost 4 bases at V and 3 bases at J; junction bases unmatched: 5. The CDR3 sequence is 14 residues long. CDR3 residues: CASSDPGQGYEQYF. Written as DNA, the CDR3 is TGTGCCAGCAGCGATCCGGGACAGGGCTACGAGCAGTACTTC.

This clone was seen a handful of times. V gene TRBV30 combines with J gene TRBJ1-1; possible D gene TRBD1, 5 bases. Germline CDR1 and CDR2: GTSNPN and SVGIG (reference sequence). This CDR3 has 14 amino acids. Trimming took off 2 bases at V and 10 bases at J, with 20 bases between the two ends. The CDR3 here is CAWSYDSGRGGAFF. The DNA for the CDR3 is TGTGCCTGGAGTTATGACTCCGGCCGTGGGGGAGCTTTCTTT. Full variable domain (outside the CDR3, taken from reference TRBV30 and TRBJ1-1): SQTIHQWPATLVQPVGSPLSLECTVEGTSNPNLYWYRQAAGRGLQLLFYSVGIGQISSEVPQNLSASRPQDRQFILSSKKLLLSDSGFYLCAWSYDSGRGGAFFGQGTRLTVV.

The rearrangement links TRBV7-9 to TRBJ2-6; 8 bases are a match to TRBD1. Per the germline V gene, CDR1 is SEHNR and CDR2 is FQNEAQ (reference sequence). This CDR3 is built from 19 residues. The V segment lost 4 bases and the J segment 2 bases; nucleotides outside the gene matches: 13. DNA of the CDR3: TGTGCCAGCAGCTCACCACCGACAGGGGAGATCCCTGGGGCCAACGTCCTGACTTTC. Its translation is CASSSPPTGEIPGANVLTF.

This rearrangement joins TRBV14 to TRBJ2-1; the D is unclear. The V end was cut by 1 base, the J end by 6 bases, with 4 bases between. Germline V gives CDR1 SGHDN, CDR2 FVKESK. This CDR3 is 12 amino acids long. CDR3 sequence: CASSQGSNEQFF. In DNA, the CDR3 is TGTGCCAGCAGCCAAGGGAGCAATGAGCAGTTCTTC.

CDR3 amino acids: CASTPSEGRVNEKLFF. The DNA of the CDR3 is TGTGCCAGTACCCCCTCGGAGGGGCGGGTTAATGAAAAACTGTTTTTT. The J gene is TRBJ1-4, the V gene TRBV19, with D possibly matching TRBD1 (5 bases). Germline V gene lookup returns CDR1 LNHDA and CDR2 SQIVND (reference sequence). V was clipped by 7 bases and J by 4 bases, with 19 bases between them. The CDR3 is made up of 16 amino acids.

The chain joins TRBV7-9 to TRBJ2-3, with 12 bases matching TRBD1. Looked up from germline, CDR1 is SEHNR and CDR2 is FQNEAQ (reference sequence). The CDR3 consists of 15 residues. The junction had 9 bases not matched to a gene; V was cut back by 6 bases and J by 8 bases. CDR3 in amino acids: CASSSGTGGGGTQYF. CDR3 in DNA: TGTGCCAGCAGTTCCGGGACAGGGGGCGGAGGTACGCAGTATTTT. Complete variable domain (other parts from reference TRBV7-9 and TRBJ2-3): DTGVSQNPRHKITKRGQNVTFRCDPISEHNRLYWYRQTLGQGPEFLTYFQNEAQLEKSRLLSDRFSAERPKGSFSTLEIQRTEQGDSAMYLCASSSGTGGGGTQYFGPGTRLTVL.

The chain employs TRBV19 and TRBJ1-1; D is unclear. V lost 5 bases and J 0 bases, leaving 10 bases between the germline ends. The CDR3 extends over 14 amino acids. Germline V CDR1 and CDR2: LNHDA, SQIVND (reference sequence). The CDR3 DNA reads as TGTGCCAGTAGTGTCAGAGGAATGAACACTGAAGCTTTCTTT. Translating gives CASSVRGMNTEAFF.

Here the CDR3 DNA reads TGCGCCAGCAGCTTGGCAGGGCTGAACACCGGGGAGCTGTTTTTT. Its protein is CASSLAGLNTGELFF. The V and J genes are TRBV5-1 and TRBJ2-2; a possible D gene is TRBD1 (5 bases). Germline CDR1 reads SGHRS; CDR2 reads YFSETQ. Deletions cut 0 bases from V and 1 base from J, with 7 bases between. This CDR3 has 15 residues.

This clone was seen just once. The rearrangement links TRBV6-5 to TRBJ1-1; no reliable D call. Deletions cut 4 bases from V and 8 bases from J, with 14 bases between. Germline V CDR1 and CDR2: MNHEY, SVGAGI. CDR3 length equals 13 residues. DNA of the CDR3: TGTGCCAGCAGTTGGGCCACGGGCCTCGAAGCTTTCTTT. Translation: CASSWATGLEAFF.

The CDR3 spells CAISEYVGSYEQYF. As DNA, the CDR3 is TGTGCCATCAGTGAGTACGTAGGCTCCTACGAGCAGTACTTC. The chain carries TRBV10-3 and TRBJ2-7; D gene uncertain. V lost 1 base to trimming and J lost 0 bases, with 7 bases between them. CDR3 length: 14 residues. CDR1 is ENHRY, CDR2 SYGVKD, per germline.

The genes are TRBV19 and TRBJ2-7; 7 nucleotides align to TRBD1. Looked up from germline, CDR1 is LNHDA and CDR2 is SQIVND (reference sequence). V lost 6 bases and J lost 7; bases outside the gene matches: 12. This CDR3 contains 14 residues. The CDR3 here is CASRAWDSTLEQYF. CDR3 DNA sequence: TGTGCCAGTAGAGCCTGGGACAGCACCTTGGAGCAGTACTTC.

The J gene is TRBJ1-2, the V gene TRBV6-1; D gene ambiguous. Per germline, CDR1 MNHNS and CDR2 SASEGT. The ends were cut back, 2 bases at V and 2 bases at J, with 9 bases in the middle. The length of the CDR3 is 14 residues. The CDR3 is CASSEQWVNYGYTF. Written as DNA, the CDR3 is TGTGCCAGCAGTGAACAATGGGTGAACTATGGCTACACCTTC.

J is TRBJ1-6 and V is TRBV4-3; TRBD1 agrees at 10 bases. From germline, CDR1 is LGHNA and CDR2 YSLEER. The V and J ends lost 0 bases and 9 bases, in that order; junction bases with no gene match: 5. The CDR3 consists of 16 residues. CDR3 amino acids: CASSQDPGQGTSPLHF. CDR3 coding DNA: TGCGCCAGCAGCCAAGATCCGGGACAGGGGACTTCACCCCTCCACTTT.

This rearrangement joins TRBV3-1 (or the pseudogene TRBV3-2) to TRBJ2-7; D unclear. Germline loops: CDR1 LGHDT, CDR2 YNNKEL (reference sequence). This CDR3 spans 12 amino acids. V lost 7 bases, J lost 4 bases, and 11 bases lay in between. The CDR3 region is CASMSGRYEQYF. CDR3 DNA sequence: TGTGCCAGCATGTCCGGACGTTACGAGCAGTACTTC.

This clone was recorded a few times. The chain employs TRBV5-8 and TRBJ2-3, with 7 bases that match TRBD2. Per the germline V gene, CDR1 is SGHTS and CDR2 is YDEGEE. This CDR3 has 16 amino acids. Losses at the gene ends were 4 bases for V and 0 bases for J; bases not matched to a gene: 8. This CDR3 is CASSPVWGGSTDTQYF. For the CDR3, the DNA is TGTGCCAGCAGCCCCGTTTGGGGGGGAAGCACAGATACGCAGTATTTT.

The gene calls are TRBV5-6 and TRBJ1-2; maybe TRBD1 (6 bases). The CDR3 extends over 13 amino acids. V lost 1 base and J 7 bases, leaving 11 bases between the germline ends. CDR1 is SGHDT, CDR2 YYEEEE, per germline. CDR3 bases: TGTGCCAGCAGCTTGACCCTCAGGGGTGGCTACACCTTC. Translation: CASSLTLRGGYTF.